Following are 8 T cell receptor beta chains from one sample sequenced in a study of neurological immune-mediated disorders. The time point: longitudinal time-point 1 (baseline). Each CDR3 protein gets one entry after TCRdb re-called the 5' RACE reads with MiXCR. The table has tens of thousands of distinct CDR3 sequences, roughly 3.1% seen once. The sample consisted of PBMCs. These TCRs come from a woman aged 55-69 years with multiple sclerosis.

This clonotype was counted at least ten times. CDR3 sequence reads: CSAPVETRNTIYF. DNA for the CDR3: TGCAGTGCGCCCGTGGAGACCAGAAACACCATATATTTT. This chain uses TRBV20-1 with TRBJ1-3; D is uncertain. The length of the CDR3 is 13 residues. Trimming took off 6 bases at V and 5 bases at J, with 14 bases between the two ends. Per germline, CDR1 DFQATT and CDR2 SNEGSKA (reference sequence).

This clonotype has a count of ten or more. The chain's CDR3 is CASSLPGVQFF. In DNA form, the CDR3 reads TGTGCCAGCAGTTTGCCAGGGGTGCAGTTCTTC. The chain carries TRBV12-3 or TRBV12-4 and TRBJ2-1; possibly TRBD1 for D (6 bases). The CDR3 has 11 residues. The ends were cut back, 3 bases at V and 12 bases at J, with 9 bases in the middle.

This clonotype was seen repeatedly, ten times or more. The chain links TRBV29-1 to TRBJ1-2, with TRBD1 matching over 7 bases. The CDR3 is made up of 14 amino acids. CDR1 is SQVTM, CDR2 ANQGSEA, per germline. Unmatched junction bases numbered 7, after V lost 4 bases and J lost 2 bases. In DNA form, the CDR3 reads TGCAGCGTTGCGACAGGGAGCTGGAACTATGGCTACACCTTC. This sequence encodes CSVATGSWNYGYTF. The full variable domain, in which reference TRBV29-1 and TRBJ1-2 provide the parts outside the CDR3, is SAVISQKPSRDICQRGTSLTIQCQVDSQVTMMFWYRQQPGQSLTLIATANQGSEATYESGFVIDKFPISRPNLTFSTLTVSNMSPEDSSIYLCSVATGSWNYGYTFGSGTRLTVV.

This clonotype occurred many times. The V gene is TRBV30, the J gene TRBJ1-1, with 7 nucleotides matching TRBD1. Losses at the gene ends were 5 bases for V and 1 base for J; bases not matched to a gene: 4. This CDR3 is 13 amino acids long. From germline, CDR1 is GTSNPN and CDR2 SVGIG (reference sequence). The CDR3 nucleotides are TGTGCCTGGGCAGGGGGTTGGAACACTGAAGCTTTCTTT. This codes for CAWAGGWNTEAFF. The full variable domain, with the rest looked up from reference TRBV30 and TRBJ1-1, is SQTIHQWPATLVQPVGSPLSLECTVEGTSNPNLYWYRQAAGRGLQLLFYSVGIGQISSEVPQNLSASRPQDRQFILSSKKLLLSDSGFYLCAWAGGWNTEAFFGQGTRLTVV.

This clonotype was observed at least ten times. The rearrangement uses TRBV7-2 and TRBJ2-5; 8 bases map to TRBD2. This CDR3 contains 16 residues. CDR1 and CDR2 from the germline V gene are SGHTA and FQGNSA. V lost 5 bases and J lost 5; bases outside the gene matches: 13. The CDR3 DNA sequence: TGTGCCAGCAGCCACCTGAGGGGGACTAGAGGCGAGACCCAGTACTTC. It translates to CASSHLRGTRGETQYF.

This clonotype appeared many times. The chain employs TRBV29-1 and TRBJ1-3, with D maybe TRBD1 (5 bases). The CDR3 length is 12 residues. V was trimmed by 4 bases and J by 4 bases, leaving 8 bases between them. The germline gives CDR1 SQVTM, CDR2 ANQGSEA. The CDR3 DNA sequence: TGCAGCGTTGTTCGACAGGGAAACACCATATATTTT. It translates to CSVVRQGNTIYF.

This clonotype was picked up many times. The J gene is TRBJ2-1, the V gene TRBV20-1, with D perhaps being TRBD1 or TRBD2 (6 bases each). The CDR3 covers 14 residues. The germline CDR1 and CDR2 sequences are DFQATT and SNEGSKA (reference sequence). Trimming took off 3 bases at V and 7 bases at J, with 16 bases between the two ends. DNA for the CDR3: TGCAGTGCTAGTGGGGGGCGTGCGAAGAATGAGCAGTTCTTC. Translated, it gives CSASGGRAKNEQFF.

The sample holds many counts of this clonotype. J is TRBJ2-7 and V is TRBV20-1; TRBD2 agrees at 9 bases. This CDR3 region has 13 residues. Germline assignment: CDR1 DFQATT and CDR2 SNEGSKA (reference sequence). Unmatched junction bases numbered 6, after V lost 6 bases and J lost 3 bases. DNA for the CDR3: TGCAGTGCGCCGACTAGCGGACTCTACGAGCAGTACTTC. Its protein is CSAPTSGLYEQYF.